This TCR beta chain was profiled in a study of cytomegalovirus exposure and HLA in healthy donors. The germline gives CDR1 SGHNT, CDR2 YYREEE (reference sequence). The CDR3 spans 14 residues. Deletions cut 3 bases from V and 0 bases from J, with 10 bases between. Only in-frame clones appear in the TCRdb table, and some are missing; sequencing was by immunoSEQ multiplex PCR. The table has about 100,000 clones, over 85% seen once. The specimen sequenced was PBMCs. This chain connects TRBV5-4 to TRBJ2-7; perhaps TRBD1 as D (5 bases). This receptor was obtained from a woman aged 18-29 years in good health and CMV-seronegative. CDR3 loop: CASSWQGTSYEQYF. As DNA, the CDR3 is TGTGCCAGCAGCTGGCAGGGCACCTCCTACGAGCAGTACTTC.